These 17 T cell receptor beta chains were all obtained from the same sample, sequenced in a study of blood T cell repertoires in COVID-19. Repertoires were generated with immunoSEQ multiplex PCR, while TCRdb's copy carries only in-frame clones and drops some. The profile covers 55,000 to 85,000 clones, with 80% to 90% appearing a single time and roughly 5% taken by the ten largest. Sequenced input: peripheral blood. These TCRs come from a human donor in a cohort sampled during active COVID-19.

The chain joins TRBV6-2 or TRBV6-3 to TRBJ1-1, with TRBD1 as a possible D gene (6 bases). V shed 8 bases and J shed 2 bases, with 12 bases lying between them. The CDR3 is 13 amino acids. Germline V CDR1 and CDR2: MNHEY, SVGEGT. DNA of the CDR3: TGTGCCAGCCGCCGGGACACAAACACTGAAGCTTTCTTT. Amino acid sequence: CASRRDTNTEAFF.

The chain couples TRBV15 to TRBJ2-1, with TRBD2 matching over 9 bases. CDR3 length: 15 residues. The V segment lost 1 base and the J segment 7 bases; nucleotides outside the gene matches: 5. Germline loops: CDR1 LNHNV, CDR2 YYDKDF (reference sequence). The CDR3 is CATSRAAGGQNEQFF. DNA of the CDR3: TGTGCCACCAGCAGAGCAGCGGGGGGCCAGAATGAGCAGTTCTTC.

Only one count was recorded for this clone. The chain combines TRBV9 with TRBJ1-2; the D gene is possibly TRBD1 (5 bases). Trimming stripped 6 bases from V and 3 bases from J, with 12 bases between. Germline V lookup: CDR1 SGDLS, CDR2 YYNGEE. CDR3 length: 13 amino acids. Here the CDR3 reads CASNGREDYGYTF. CDR3 sequence (DNA): TGTGCCAGCAACGGCAGGGAGGACTATGGCTACACCTTC.

The gene calls are TRBV7-2 and TRBJ2-3; D may be TRBD2 (5 bases). Trimming took 1 base from V and 8 from J, leaving 13 bases between them. This CDR3 has 14 residues. Germline V gene lookup returns CDR1 SGHTA and CDR2 FQGNSA. DNA of the CDR3: TGTGCCAGCAGCTTAGATTCGGGGAGCGTTACGCAGTATTTT. Residues: CASSLDSGSVTQYF.

This clone was seen once. The V and J genes are TRBV29-1 and TRBJ2-5, with D possibly TRBD1 on 6 matching bases. The ends were cut back, 5 bases at V and 2 bases at J, with 12 bases in the middle. Germline V gene lookup returns CDR1 SQVTM and CDR2 ANQGSEA. The CDR3 extends over 13 amino acids. The CDR3 reads CSVNTGLQETQYF. In DNA, the CDR3 is TGCAGCGTTAACACAGGGTTACAAGAGACCCAGTACTTC.

The rearrangement links TRBV7-2 to TRBJ1-6; the match to TRBD1 covers 8 bases. The CDR3 consists of 16 residues. J was trimmed by 8 bases and V by 2 bases; bases with no gene match: 8. Germline CDR1 reads SGHTA; CDR2 reads FQGNSA. CDR3 region: CASSLMRQGAYSPLHF. CDR3 DNA: TGTGCCAGCAGCTTAATGCGGCAGGGGGCTTATTCACCCCTCCACTTT. The full variable domain, rest sourced from reference TRBV7-2 and TRBJ1-6, is GAGVSQSPSNKVTEKGKDVELRCDPISGHTALYWYRQSLGQGLEFLIYFQGNSAPDKSGLPSDRFSAERTGGSVSTLTIQRTQQEDSAVYLCASSLMRQGAYSPLHFGNGTRLTVT.

J is TRBJ2-3 and V is TRBV5-1, with 8 positions matching TRBD2. J lost 2 bases, V lost 0 bases, and 8 bases had no gene match. The CDR3 runs 17 residues. From germline, CDR1 is SGHRS and CDR2 YFSETQ. This CDR3 reads CASSLVAGGGPTDTQYF. The DNA for the CDR3 is TGCGCCAGCAGCTTGGTGGCGGGAGGAGGCCCCACAGATACGCAGTATTTT.

This clone was seen a few times. CDR3 bases: TGTGCCAGCGGGGGGGGGTCTCGGTACCAAGAGACCCAGTACTTC. Protein product: CASGGGSRYQETQYF. The genes are TRBV25-1 and TRBJ2-5; 7 nucleotides agree with TRBD2. The CDR3 covers 15 residues. Germline assignment: CDR1 MGHDK and CDR2 SYGVNS. Trimming cost V 8 bases and J 0 bases; bases outside gene matches: 9.

In the case of this clone: This sample also contains other DNA sequences that code for the same CDR3. The genes are TRBV7-9 and TRBJ2-5; D unclear. With 4 bases removed from V and 2 bases from J, the gap between germline ends came to 2 bases. Germline V gives CDR1 SEHNR, CDR2 FQNEAQ (reference sequence). The CDR3 extends over 11 amino acids. The CDR3 DNA sequence: TGTGCCAGCAGCTCACAAGAGACCCAGTACTTC. This sequence encodes CASSSQETQYF.

J is TRBJ2-1 and V is TRBV7-3, with 7 nucleotides matching TRBD2. Germline V CDR1 and CDR2: SGHTA, FQGTGA. This CDR3 region has 13 residues. Trimming took 1 base from V and 9 from J; bases not matched to a gene: 3. The CDR3 region has the DNA TGTGCCAGCAGCTTAATTTCGGGGGGTGAGCAGTTCTTC. It specifies CASSLISGGEQFF. The complete variable domain, with remaining parts taken from reference TRBV7-3 and TRBJ2-1, reads GAGVSQTPSNKVTEKGKYVELRCDPISGHTALYWYRQSLGQGPEFLIYFQGTGAADDSGLPNDRFFAVRPEGSVSTLKIQRTERGDSAVYLCASSLISGGEQFFGPGTRLTVL.

The genes are TRBV6-5 and TRBJ1-1; TRBD1 might be the D (5 bases). V was trimmed by 6 bases and J by 0 bases, leaving 14 bases between them. Per the germline V gene, CDR1 is MNHEY and CDR2 is SVGAGI. This CDR3 has 15 residues. This chain's CDR3 is CASRLYRGMNTEAFF. CDR3 DNA: TGTGCCAGCAGACTCTACCGGGGGATGAACACTGAAGCTTTCTTT.

CDR3 protein: CASSLAFSYNEQFF. As DNA, the CDR3 is TGTGCCAGCAGCTTAGCGTTCAGCTACAATGAGCAGTTCTTC. This chain uses TRBV11-2 with TRBJ2-1; D remains ambiguous. V lost 1 base to trimming and J lost 3 bases, with 7 bases between them. The CDR3 is 14 amino acids. Germline V gene data show CDR1 as SGHAT and CDR2 as FQNNGV. Combining the CDR3 with reference TRBV11-2 and TRBJ2-1 gives the whole variable domain EAGVAQSPRYKIIEKRQSVAFWCNPISGHATLYWYQQILGQGPKLLIQFQNNGVVDDSQLPKDRFSAERLKGVDSTLKIQPAKLEDSAVYLCASSLAFSYNEQFFGPGTRLTVL.

The chain recombines TRBV19 with TRBJ2-1; 9 nucleotides align to TRBD1. The CDR3 has 12 residues. Unmatched junction bases numbered 3, after V lost 3 bases and J lost 12 bases. Germline V gene data show CDR1 as LNHDA and CDR2 as SQIVND (reference sequence). The CDR3 DNA is TGTGCCAGTAGTATGGACAGGGGTCGGCAGTTCTTC. Translating gives CASSMDRGRQFF.

By sample share, this clone is medium-sized. The V gene is TRBV9, the J gene TRBJ2-7, with D perhaps TRBD1 (6 bases). The CDR3 is 15 amino acids. CDR1 SGDLS and CDR2 YYNGEE come from the germline V gene. Trimming stripped 0 bases from V and 2 bases from J, with 12 bases between. CDR3 sequence reads: CASSVGQGTTYEQYF. CDR3 in DNA: TGTGCCAGCAGCGTAGGGCAGGGGACAACCTACGAGCAGTACTTC. Full variable domain (rest looked up from reference TRBV9 and TRBJ2-7): DSGVTQTPKHLITATGQRVTLRCSPRSGDLSVYWYQQSLDQGLQFLIQYYNGEERAKGNILERFSAQQFPDLHSELNLSSLELGDSALYFCASSVGQGTTYEQYFGPGTRLTVT.

The chain has TRBV18 and TRBJ2-7, with D possibly being TRBD2 (6 bases). This CDR3 is built from 15 residues. Germline lookup yields CDR1 KGHSH and CDR2 LQKENI. Deletions cut 4 bases from V and 2 bases from J, with 15 bases between. The CDR3 spells CASSRPGTDTYEQYF. As DNA, the CDR3 is TGTGCCAGCTCACGCCCAGGGACTGACACCTACGAGCAGTACTTC.

This clone was observed a few times. The chain combines TRBV18 with TRBJ2-1; 11 nucleotides match TRBD2. The CDR3 has 15 amino acids. J was trimmed by 9 bases and V by 8 bases; bases with no gene match: 12. Germline V gene lookup returns CDR1 KGHSH and CDR2 LQKENI. CDR3 loop: CASALAGVDNVEQFF. CDR3 DNA: TGTGCCAGCGCACTAGCGGGAGTTGATAATGTTGAGCAGTTCTTC.

The chain recombines TRBV30 with TRBJ1-1; 8 bases line up with TRBD1. Germline V gene sequence: CDR1 GTSNPN, CDR2 SVGIG (reference sequence). The V segment lost 3 bases and the J segment 1 base; nucleotides outside the gene matches: 7. The CDR3 runs to 15 residues. The CDR3 bases are TGTGCCTGGAGCCAAACGGGGACAGGGAACACTGAAGCTTTCTTT. It specifies CAWSQTGTGNTEAFF.